This TCR beta chain is from a study of T cell responses to AZD1222 COVID-19 vaccine. Whole-study findings and limits: Rises in breadth and depth of Spike-specific TCRs came after two AZD1222 doses.

The assay was immunoSEQ multiplex PCR, and TCRdb's table has in-frame clones only and misses some. The table has around 94,000 clones, about 88% seen once; the top ten hold 4% to 6%. A note on this clone: What it recognizes is unknown.

Germline V CDR1 and CDR2: SGHRS, YFSETQ. The CDR3 loop spans 21 amino acids. The junction had 16 bases not matched to a gene; V was cut back by 0 bases and J by 2 bases. The sequence derives from an adult in good health. This chain links TRBV5-1 with TRBJ2-1, with 11 nucleotides matching TRBD2. The sequences come from peripheral blood, collected on day 0 of AZD1222 vaccination. CDR3 sequence reads: CASSLVGTSGARLQPYNEQFF. CDR3 DNA sequence: TGCGCCAGCAGCTTGGTTGGGACTAGCGGAGCCAGACTACAGCCCTACAATGAGCAGTTCTTC.